The 6 T cell receptor beta chains given below trace back to one sample, sequenced in a study of metastatic and nonmetastatic thyroid tumors. None of the patients had undergone any treatment ahead of thyroid surgery. With MiXCR, TCRdb called clones anew from the PCR reads. The sample has over 45,000 clones, about 20% seen once. Input material: blood. These receptors were taken from a male donor with papillary thyroid cancer or a benign thyroid nodule (not recorded which). Some clones in this sample may be carry-over from other donors' samples.

The chain recombines TRBV5-5 with TRBJ2-7, with a weak D call TRBD1 (5 bases). Germline CDR1 SGHKS, CDR2 YYEKEE (reference sequence). The CDR3 extends over 14 amino acids. Trimming shortened V by 0 bases and J by 2 bases, and 9 bases separated the two germline ends. CDR3 loop: CASSLGDSAYEQYF. CDR3 in DNA: TGTGCCAGCAGCTTGGGTGACAGTGCCTACGAGCAGTACTTC.

The V call is TRBV20-1, the J call TRBJ2-1; TRBD2 aligns across 14 bases. V gave up 6 bases and J gave up 15 bases; unmatched junction bases: 7. Per the germline V gene, CDR1 is DFQATT and CDR2 is SNEGSKA (reference sequence). The CDR3 length is 12 residues. CDR3 sequence: CSAGTSGRNSFF. CDR3 DNA sequence: TGCAGTGCAGGGACTAGCGGGAGAAACTCGTTCTTC.

The V call is TRBV10-3, the J call TRBJ2-5, with D maybe TRBD1 (6 bases). Germline CDR1 reads ENHRY; CDR2 reads SYGVKD. The V end lost 4 bases, the J end lost 0 bases, and 6 bases lay between the germline ends. The CDR3 sequence is 13 residues long. The CDR3 protein is CAISGQDQETQYF. CDR3 coding DNA: TGTGCCATCAGTGGACAGGACCAAGAGACCCAGTACTTC.

V and J are TRBV18 and TRBJ2-1; TRBD1 aligns across 9 bases. Per germline, CDR1 KGHSH and CDR2 LQKENI. V shed 5 bases and J 9 bases; nucleotides not matched to a gene: 8. CDR3 length: 14 residues. CDR3 bases: TGTGCCAGCTCAATTGGACAGGGGTCGACTGAGCAGTTCTTC. This gives the protein CASSIGQGSTEQFF. The complete variable domain, with remaining parts taken from reference TRBV18 and TRBJ2-1, reads NAGVMQNPRHLVRRRGQEARLRCSPMKGHSHVYWYRQLPEEGLKFMVYLQKENIIDESGMPKERFSAEFPKEGPSILRIQQVVRGDSAAYFCASSIGQGSTEQFFGPGTRLTVL.

Many counts were recorded for this clone. The chain couples TRBV13 to TRBJ2-4; TRBD2 might be the D (7 bases). Per germline, CDR1 PRHDT and CDR2 FYEKMQ (reference sequence). Trimming stripped 2 bases from V and 3 bases from J, with 11 bases between. The CDR3 has 15 amino acids. CDR3 residues: CASSLSGEGKNIQYF. In DNA, the CDR3 is TGTGCCAGCAGCTTATCAGGGGAGGGCAAAAACATTCAGTACTTC.

This clone was seen a few times. The chain uses TRBV20-1 and TRBJ2-7, with D unclear. The germline V and J ends were trimmed by 0 bases and 3 bases, with 15 bases remaining between them. The CDR3 contains 15 residues. Germline CDR1 DFQATT, CDR2 SNEGSKA (reference sequence). Here the CDR3 reads CSAREMGSAIYEQYF. CDR3 nucleotide sequence: TGCAGTGCTAGAGAGATGGGGTCAGCAATCTACGAGCAGTACTTC.